One sample yielded the 6 T cell receptor beta chains listed below, sequenced in a study of shared T cell receptors in the human thymus (dated by TCRdb to the early 2020s). Library method: the immunoSEQ multiplex PCR assay. TCRdb took this table from immuneACCESS and kept in-frame rearrangements with V and J called. Such tables lack part of the clones; where checked against another copy, unresolved V genes explain under half of the gap, and the rest is unexplained. Present in this sample are about 660,000 clones, approximately 87% of which were seen just once. The ten largest make up approximately 0.01% of the sample. This same sample was also taken into another study, of human thymus T cells.

Sequenced: thymocytes. The source of these receptors is a boy younger than two with a congenital heart defect. Donor details come from another sample of the same person, matched by shared clones.

The CDR3 nucleotides read TGCGCCAGCGGGAGAGGTCATGGCTACACCTTC. It is translated as CASGRGHGYTF. This sequence joins TRBV10-1 and TRBJ1-2; no firm D call. The length of the CDR3 is 11 residues. V was shortened by 8 bases and J by 6 bases, with 10 bases between the two germline ends. Germline V gene sequence: CDR1 WNHNN, CDR2 SYGVQD (reference sequence).

The J gene is TRBJ1-6, the V gene TRBV9, with a tentative D call TRBD1 (6 bases). The CDR3 runs 16 residues. Germline CDR1 SGDLS, CDR2 YYNGEE. V was clipped by 1 base and J by 5 bases, with 13 bases between them. This CDR3 is CASSVSRDINNSPLHF. For the CDR3, the DNA is TGTGCCAGCAGCGTATCAAGGGACATCAATAATTCACCCCTCCACTTT.

The J gene is TRBJ2-7, the V gene TRBV11-2; the D gene is possibly TRBD2 (5 bases). Between the trimmed V and J ends, which lost 3 bases and 5 bases, there was a span of 11 bases. This CDR3 is built from 13 residues. Germline V lookup: CDR1 SGHAT, CDR2 FQNNGV. CDR3 sequence: CASSLVAQDEQYF. Here the CDR3 DNA reads TGTGCCAGCAGCTTGGTAGCGCAGGACGAGCAGTACTTC.

The chain employs TRBV5-1 and TRBJ1-1; D is possibly TRBD1 (6 bases). Trimming cost V 5 bases and J 1 base, with 12 bases left between them. The CDR3 sequence is 14 residues long. Germline V gives CDR1 SGHRS, CDR2 YFSETQ. CDR3 bases: TGCGCCAGCAGACGGGACACCCCGAACACTGAAGCTTTCTTT. Translating gives CASRRDTPNTEAFF. Full variable domain (outside the CDR3, taken from reference TRBV5-1 and TRBJ1-1): KAGVTQTPRYLIKTRGQQVTLSCSPISGHRSVSWYQQTPGQGLQFLFEYFSETQRNKGNFPGRFSGRQFSNSRSEMNVSTLELGDSALYLCASRRDTPNTEAFFGQGTRLTVV.

The gene calls are TRBV18 and TRBJ2-7, with TRBD2 matching over 10 bases. The CDR3 spans 18 residues. Germline lookup yields CDR1 KGHSH and CDR2 LQKENI. Trimming removed 0 bases from V and 0 bases from J; junction bases left unmatched: 8. The CDR3 region has the DNA TGTGCCAGCTCACCACCCCGGCTAGCGGGAGACGACTCCTACGAGCAGTACTTC. The encoded protein is CASSPPRLAGDDSYEQYF. Supplemented by reference TRBV18 and TRBJ2-7, the full variable domain reads NAGVMQNPRHLVRRRGQEARLRCSPMKGHSHVYWYRQLPEEGLKFMVYLQKENIIDESGMPKERFSAEFPKEGPSILRIQQVVRGDSAAYFCASSPPRLAGDDSYEQYFGPGTRLTVT.

The V and J genes are TRBV21-1 and TRBJ1-1; the table assigns TRBD1, which was not confirmed against the DNA. TRBV21-1 is noted as a pseudogene. CDR3 size: 13 residues. CDR3 DNA sequence: TGTGCCAGCAGCAAACCAGTGAACACTGAAGCTTTCTTT. Translation gives CASSKPVNTEAFF.